Listed below are T cell receptor beta chains from one sample, sequenced in a study of blood T cells in healthy people across ages. TCRdb processed the 5' RACE reads anew with MiXCR; each CDR3 protein has one entry. The data contain 1.4 million to 1.5 million distinct CDR3 sequences, approximately 40% of them singletons. Sequencing was performed on blood. These receptors were obtained from a woman younger than 30 in good health. The CDR3 runs from the conserved cysteine through the conserved F or W. A D gene is named only where the DNA matches it firmly. Size tells how often a clone was seen (once, few, many) or the class of an expanded clone, and some rows leave it out.

d_gene: TRBD2
v_gene: TRBV12-3/TRBV12-4
j_gene: TRBJ2-3
abundance: .
CDR3nt: TGTGCCAGCAGTTTAGGTGTAGCGGGACCCCGCACAGATACGCAGTATTTT
CDR3aa: CASSLGVAGPRTDTQYF

d_gene: .
v_gene: TRBV11-2
j_gene: TRBJ2-3
abundance: .
CDR3nt: TGTGCCAGCAGCCCGAAGAGCACGCAGTATTTT
CDR3aa: CASSPKSTQYF

d_gene: .
v_gene: TRBV20-1
j_gene: TRBJ2-7
abundance: .
CDR3nt: TGCAGTGCTAGTGCTAGCCGGTCCTACGAGCAGTACTTC
CDR3aa: CSASASRSYEQYF

d_gene: TRBD2
v_gene: TRBV4-2
j_gene: TRBJ2-2
abundance: .
CDR3nt: TGTGCCAGCAGCCCCCTAGCGGGAGGGCAGGGCACCGGGGAGCTGTTTTTT
CDR3aa: CASSPLAGGQGTGELFF

d_gene: TRBD2
v_gene: TRBV9
j_gene: TRBJ2-3
abundance: .
CDR3nt: TGTGCCAGCAGCGTTCTCGGACTAGCGGGACCCCCAGATACGCAGTATTTT
CDR3aa: CASSVLGLAGPPDTQYF

d_gene: .
v_gene: TRBV15
j_gene: TRBJ2-7
abundance: few
CDR3nt: TGTGCCACCAGCGGACCGGGACGGCTCTACGAGCAGTACTTC
CDR3aa: CATSGPGRLYEQYF

d_gene: .
v_gene: TRBV5-1
j_gene: TRBJ1-1
abundance: few
CDR3nt: TGCGCCAGCAGCTTGTCGGACCCCAGGAACACTGAAGCTTTCTTT
CDR3aa: CASSLSDPRNTEAFF

d_gene: TRBD2
v_gene: TRBV6-1
j_gene: TRBJ2-7
abundance: .
CDR3nt: TGTGCCAGCAGAACCGGGACTAGCGGCGACAATGAGCAGTACTTC
CDR3aa: CASRTGTSGDNEQYF

d_gene: TRBD2
v_gene: TRBV20-1
j_gene: TRBJ2-1
abundance: few
CDR3nt: TGCAGTGCTGCCAGGGGGACTAGCGACTACAATGAGCAGTTCTTC
CDR3aa: CSAARGTSDYNEQFF

d_gene: .
v_gene: TRBV20-1
j_gene: TRBJ2-7
abundance: many
CDR3nt: TGCAGTGCTAGAGGTGGGAGCGAGCAGTACTTC
CDR3aa: CSARGGSEQYF